This T cell receptor (beta chain) was recovered during a study of blood T cells in healthy people across ages (dated by TCRdb to the mid-2010s). In the study overall: Template switching captured roughly one uniquely barcoded TCR beta cDNA molecule per two T cells in model experiments. Donors were grouped into four age groups: young (average about 15 years), middle-aged (39), aged (about 60) and long-lived (approximately 82). To avoid experimental bias, donors of different ages were spread randomly across the sequencing lanes. The study measured age-related changes in TCR beta repertoire diversity using deep sequencing normalized with unique cDNA molecular identifiers. Using the same blood draw, the study looked at two additional independent replicas of 1 million unique cDNA reads for two donors, one aged 18 to 30 and the other aged 80 or older.

With respect to this clonotype: No antigen is known for it. The record has no base qualities; no much larger clone is one base away.

As encoded in the germline V gene, CDR1 is MDHEN while CDR2 is SYDVKM. From the cysteine through the phenylalanine, the CDR3 covers 14 amino acids. This entry keeps only the CDR3 DNA: 42 bases, framed from base 1. Trimmed from V: 10 bases; trimmed from J: 1 base; junction bases lacking a gene match: 8. Study-wide conclusions, independent of this receptor: Because donor CMV infection status was unknown, age-related changes in expanded clonotypes were potentially confounded. Compared with the aged group, more naive CD4+ T cells, fewer expanded clones and increased TCR diversity were shown by the long-lived group, suggesting age selection. There was a strong correlation between observed TCR beta diversity and the percentage of naive T cells measured by flow cytometry. Bulk unsorted PBMC profiling prevented conclusive comparison of naive and antigen-experienced compartments. As age increased, observed TCR beta diversity per million T cells dropped in a roughly linear way, and a significant reduction was already evident by age 40. Estimates of total diversity from one million sequenced T cells were regarded as lower bounds and underestimates.

The donors were a few dozen Caucasian individuals from Russia, aged 6 to 90 years, who were systemically healthy. Approximately 9.3 milliliters of peripheral blood were drawn from each donor into EDTA-treated Vacutainer tubes. Ficoll-Paque density-gradient centrifugation was used to isolate PBMCs, with at least 7 million obtained per sample. Total RNA, at least 6 micrograms per sample, was extracted from PBMCs with Trizol reagent. The percentages of naive CD45RAhigh/CD27high T cells were determined by flow cytometry on a PBMC aliquot from every donor. Libraries were constructed by 5' RACE. Instrument on record: Illumina HiSeq 2500. The second PCR ran for about 6 to 12 cycles and used a J-beta primer mix along with a sample-barcoded 5' primer. A unique molecular identifier was introduced onto each TCR beta cDNA molecule by a template-switch 5' adaptor carrying 12 random nucleotides. Each sample yielded at least 3 million CDR3-containing paired-end reads. First-strand cDNA was synthesized from all RNA with the Mint cDNA synthesis kit, primed by a TRBC-specific oligonucleotide. Following uracil-DNA glycosylase treatment, all cDNA underwent a first 18-cycle PCR with the universal primers M1SS and BC2_uni_R. In the paper's pipeline: Each sample was normalized by randomly selecting 1 million high-quality reads, each carrying a distinct molecular identifier. Reads sharing molecular identifiers were discarded rather than binned into consensus sequences. MiTCR, with a Q25 quality threshold and the strictest error-elimination algorithm, was used for CDR3 identification, clonotype clustering and error correction. Lower-bound total TCR beta diversity was estimated with a nonparametric unseen species model using Euler transformation. TCRdb passed the public sequencing reads through fastp at Q25 and MiXCR, retaining productive beta sequences. Here each entry gathers all rows of one CDR3 protein and keeps the most common genes and DNA. These V and J calls originate from TCRdb's pipeline instead of the authors' own analysis. Counted in this sample were 1.5 million to 2 million distinct CDR3 sequences; just under 50% of them appeared once. The ten largest clones take up approximately 2% of the sample.

Recombination linked TRBV28 to TRBJ2-5, with 8 middle bases fitting TRBD1. The receptor was derived from a woman between 35 and 50 years old in good health. Sequencing was done on a sample of blood. CDR3 protein: CATDRQGTQETQYF. The DNA reads as follows: TGTGCCACCGATCGACAGGGGACCCAAGAGACCCAGTACTTC.